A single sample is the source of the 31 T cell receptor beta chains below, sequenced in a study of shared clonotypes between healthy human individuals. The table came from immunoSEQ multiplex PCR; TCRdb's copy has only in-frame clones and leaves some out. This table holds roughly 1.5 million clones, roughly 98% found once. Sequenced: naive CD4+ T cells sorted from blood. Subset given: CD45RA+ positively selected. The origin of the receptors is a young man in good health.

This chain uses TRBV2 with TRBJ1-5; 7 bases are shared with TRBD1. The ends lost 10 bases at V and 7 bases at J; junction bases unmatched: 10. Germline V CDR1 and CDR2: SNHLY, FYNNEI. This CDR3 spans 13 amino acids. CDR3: CAIRDSTSQPQHF. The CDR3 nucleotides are TGTGCCATTAGGGACAGTACAAGCCAGCCCCAGCATTTT.

Here the CDR3 DNA reads TGTGCCAGCAGCCCAGTCCCCTTCAATCAGCCCCAGCATTTT. The encoded protein is CASSPVPFNQPQHF. The chain carries TRBV7-8 and TRBJ1-5; D ambiguous. Germline loops: CDR1 SGHVS, CDR2 FQNEAQ. The V gene lost 5 bases and the J gene lost 3 bases, with 11 bases spanning the gap. The CDR3 spans 14 residues.

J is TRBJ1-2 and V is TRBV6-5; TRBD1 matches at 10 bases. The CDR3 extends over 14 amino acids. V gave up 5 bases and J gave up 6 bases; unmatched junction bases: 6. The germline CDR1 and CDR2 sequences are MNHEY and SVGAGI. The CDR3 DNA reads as TGTGCCAGCAGTCTCCGAGGGACAGGGGATGGCTACACCTTC. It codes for CASSLRGTGDGYTF.

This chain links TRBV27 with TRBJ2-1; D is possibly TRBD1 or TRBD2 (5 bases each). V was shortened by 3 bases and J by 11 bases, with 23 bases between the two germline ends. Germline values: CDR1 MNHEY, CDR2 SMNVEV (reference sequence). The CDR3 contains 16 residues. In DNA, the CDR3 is TGTGCCAGCAGTTTCACCTCCCGGGACCGCCTCGGTAAGCAGTTCTTC. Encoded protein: CASSFTSRDRLGKQFF.

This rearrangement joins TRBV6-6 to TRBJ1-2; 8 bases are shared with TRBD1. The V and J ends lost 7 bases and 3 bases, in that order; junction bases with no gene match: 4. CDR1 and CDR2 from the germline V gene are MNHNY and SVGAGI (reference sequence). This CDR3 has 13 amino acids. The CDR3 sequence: CASKSTGDYGYTF. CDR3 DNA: TGTGCCAGCAAGTCGACAGGGGACTATGGCTACACCTTC.

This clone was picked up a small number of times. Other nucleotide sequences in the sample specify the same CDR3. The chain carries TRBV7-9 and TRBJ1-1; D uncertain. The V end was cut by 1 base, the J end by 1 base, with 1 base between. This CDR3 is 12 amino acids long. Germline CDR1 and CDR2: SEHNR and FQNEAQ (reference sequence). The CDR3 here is CASSLENTEAFF. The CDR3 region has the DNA TGTGCCAGCAGCTTAGAGAACACTGAAGCTTTCTTT.

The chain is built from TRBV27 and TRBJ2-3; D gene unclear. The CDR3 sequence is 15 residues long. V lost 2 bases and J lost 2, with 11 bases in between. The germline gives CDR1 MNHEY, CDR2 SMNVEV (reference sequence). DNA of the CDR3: TGTGCCAGCAGTTTAGAGAGGCCCCCCACAGATACGCAGTATTTT. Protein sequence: CASSLERPPTDTQYF.

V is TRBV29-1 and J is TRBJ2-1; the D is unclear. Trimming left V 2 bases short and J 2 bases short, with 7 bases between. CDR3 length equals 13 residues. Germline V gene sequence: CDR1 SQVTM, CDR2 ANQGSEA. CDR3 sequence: CSVERSTYNEQFF. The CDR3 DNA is TGCAGCGTTGAAAGATCTACCTACAATGAGCAGTTCTTC.

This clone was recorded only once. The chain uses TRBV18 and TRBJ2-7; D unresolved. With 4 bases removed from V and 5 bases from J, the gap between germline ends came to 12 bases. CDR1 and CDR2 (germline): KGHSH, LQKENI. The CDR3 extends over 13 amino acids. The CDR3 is CASSRLPGHEQYF. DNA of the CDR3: TGTGCCAGCTCACGACTGCCTGGACACGAGCAGTACTTC.

The CDR3 protein is CASSFEAGLDTQYF. Written as DNA, the CDR3 is TGTGCCAGCAGCTTTGAGGCGGGGTTAGATACGCAGTATTTT. The chain recombines TRBV11-2 with TRBJ2-3, with a tentative D call TRBD2 (6 bases). The V end was cut by 3 bases, the J end by 5 bases, with 12 bases between. The CDR3 loop spans 14 amino acids. Germline loops: CDR1 SGHAT, CDR2 FQNNGV.

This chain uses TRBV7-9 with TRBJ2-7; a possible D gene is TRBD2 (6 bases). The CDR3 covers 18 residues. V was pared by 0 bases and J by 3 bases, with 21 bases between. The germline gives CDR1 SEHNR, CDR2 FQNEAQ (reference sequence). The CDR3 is CASSLAWGTLPRDYEQYF. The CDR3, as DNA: TGTGCCAGCAGCTTAGCGTGGGGGACTCTCCCGAGGGACTACGAGCAGTACTTC.

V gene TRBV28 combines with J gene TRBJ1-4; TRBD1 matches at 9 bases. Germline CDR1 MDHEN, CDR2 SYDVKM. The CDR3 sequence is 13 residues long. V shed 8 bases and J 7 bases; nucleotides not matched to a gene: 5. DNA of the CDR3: TGTGCCAGCGGGGACAGGGAGGGTGAAAAACTGTTTTTT. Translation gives CASGDREGEKLFF.

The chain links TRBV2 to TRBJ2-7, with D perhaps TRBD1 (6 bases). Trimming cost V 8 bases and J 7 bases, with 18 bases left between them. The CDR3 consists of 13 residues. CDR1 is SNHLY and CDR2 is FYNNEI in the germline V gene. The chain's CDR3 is CASLGGLSREQYF. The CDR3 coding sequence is TGTGCCAGCTTAGGGGGTTTATCACGTGAGCAGTACTTC.

The DNA for the CDR3 is TGTGCCAGCAGTGAAACTCCCAGTGGACTTAGGAATAGCAATCAGCCCCAGCATTTT. This encodes CASSETPSGLRNSNQPQHF. V usage is TRBV2 and J usage is TRBJ1-5; D gene ambiguous. The V end lost 2 bases, the J end lost 0 bases, and 20 bases lay between the germline ends. The germline CDR1 and CDR2 sequences are SNHLY and FYNNEI. The CDR3 covers 19 residues.

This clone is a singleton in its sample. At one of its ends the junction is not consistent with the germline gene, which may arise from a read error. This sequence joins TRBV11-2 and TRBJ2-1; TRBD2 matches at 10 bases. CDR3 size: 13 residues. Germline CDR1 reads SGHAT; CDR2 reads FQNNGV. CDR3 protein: CASSFNSKAGGVF. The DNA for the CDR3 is TGTGCCAGCAGCTTTAATTCCAAAGCGGGAGGGGTCTTC.

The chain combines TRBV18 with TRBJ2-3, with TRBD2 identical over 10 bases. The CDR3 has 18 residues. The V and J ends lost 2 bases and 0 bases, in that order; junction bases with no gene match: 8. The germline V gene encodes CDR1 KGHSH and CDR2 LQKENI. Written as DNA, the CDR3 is TGTGCCAGCTCACCATTGGCTAGCGGGAGCGGAAGCACAGATACGCAGTATTTT. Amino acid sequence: CASSPLASGSGSTDTQYF.

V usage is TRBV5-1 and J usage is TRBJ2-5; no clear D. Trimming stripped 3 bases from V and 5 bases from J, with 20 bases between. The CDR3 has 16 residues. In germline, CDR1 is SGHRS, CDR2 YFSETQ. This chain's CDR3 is CASSWPLVPFTETQYF. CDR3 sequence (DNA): TGCGCCAGCAGCTGGCCGCTGGTTCCCTTCACGGAGACCCAGTACTTC.

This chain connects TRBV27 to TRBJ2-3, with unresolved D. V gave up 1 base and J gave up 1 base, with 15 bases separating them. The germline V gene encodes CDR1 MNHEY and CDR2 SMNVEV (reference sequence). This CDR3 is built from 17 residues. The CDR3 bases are TGTGCCAGCAGTTTATTAGGGCGTCCTATGGGCACAGATACGCAGTATTTT. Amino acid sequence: CASSLLGRPMGTDTQYF.

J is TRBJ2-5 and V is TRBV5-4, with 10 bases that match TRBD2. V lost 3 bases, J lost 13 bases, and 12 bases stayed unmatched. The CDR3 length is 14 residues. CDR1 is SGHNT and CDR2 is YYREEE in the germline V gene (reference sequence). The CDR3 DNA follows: TGTGCCAGCAGCTCTCACGGACTAGCGGAAGTTGGGTACTTC. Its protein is CASSSHGLAEVGYF.

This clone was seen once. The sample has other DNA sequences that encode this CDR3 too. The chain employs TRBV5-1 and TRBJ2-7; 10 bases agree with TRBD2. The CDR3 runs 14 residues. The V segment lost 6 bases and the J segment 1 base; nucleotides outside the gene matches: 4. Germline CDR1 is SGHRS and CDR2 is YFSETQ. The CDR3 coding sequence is TGCGCCAGCAAAAGGACTAGCGGATCCTACGAGCAGTACTTC. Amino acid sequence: CASKRTSGSYEQYF. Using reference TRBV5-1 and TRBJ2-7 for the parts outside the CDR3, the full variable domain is KAGVTQTPRYLIKTRGQQVTLSCSPISGHRSVSWYQQTPGQGLQFLFEYFSETQRNKGNFPGRFSGRQFSNSRSEMNVSTLELGDSALYLCASKRTSGSYEQYFGPGTRLTVT.

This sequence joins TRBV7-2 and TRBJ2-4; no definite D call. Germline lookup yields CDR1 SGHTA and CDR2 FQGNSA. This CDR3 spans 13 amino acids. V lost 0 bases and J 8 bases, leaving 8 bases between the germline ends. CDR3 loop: CASSLARSDIQYF. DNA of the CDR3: TGTGCCAGCAGCTTAGCGAGGTCGGACATTCAGTACTTC.

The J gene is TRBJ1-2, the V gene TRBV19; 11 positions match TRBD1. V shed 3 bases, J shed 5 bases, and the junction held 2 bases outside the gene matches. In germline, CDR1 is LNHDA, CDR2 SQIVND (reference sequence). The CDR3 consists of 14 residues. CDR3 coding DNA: TGTGCCAGTAGTATCGGGACAGGGGGTTATGGCTACACCTTC. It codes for CASSIGTGGYGYTF.

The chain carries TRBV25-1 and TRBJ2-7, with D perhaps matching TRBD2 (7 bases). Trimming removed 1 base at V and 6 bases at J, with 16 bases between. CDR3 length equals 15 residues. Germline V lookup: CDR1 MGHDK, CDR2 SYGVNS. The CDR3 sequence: CASSEWGGVSAEQYF. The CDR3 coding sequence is TGTGCCAGCAGTGAATGGGGGGGCGTCTCAGCCGAGCAGTACTTC.

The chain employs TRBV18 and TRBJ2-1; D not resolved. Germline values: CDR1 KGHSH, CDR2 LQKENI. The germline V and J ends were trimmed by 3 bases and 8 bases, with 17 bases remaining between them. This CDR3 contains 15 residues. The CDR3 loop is CASSPLTNIRHEQFF. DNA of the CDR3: TGTGCCAGCTCACCTCTAACTAATATTCGTCATGAGCAGTTCTTC.

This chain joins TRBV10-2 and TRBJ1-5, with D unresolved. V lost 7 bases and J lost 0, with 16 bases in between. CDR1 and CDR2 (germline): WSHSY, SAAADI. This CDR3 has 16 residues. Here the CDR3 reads CASTRAITDSNQPQHF. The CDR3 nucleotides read TGCGCCAGCACTCGAGCCATCACAGATAGCAATCAGCCCCAGCATTTT.

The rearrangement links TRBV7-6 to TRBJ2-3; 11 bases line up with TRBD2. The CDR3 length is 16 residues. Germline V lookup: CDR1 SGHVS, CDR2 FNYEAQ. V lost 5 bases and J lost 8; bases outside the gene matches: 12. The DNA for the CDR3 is TGTGCCAGCAGCCAACTAGCGGGAGATTGGTCGGGTACGCAGTATTTT. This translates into CASSQLAGDWSGTQYF.

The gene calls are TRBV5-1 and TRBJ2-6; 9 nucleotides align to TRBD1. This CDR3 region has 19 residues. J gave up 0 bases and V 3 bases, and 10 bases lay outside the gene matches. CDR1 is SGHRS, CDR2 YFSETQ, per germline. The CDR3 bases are TGCGCCAGCAGCTCGCAAACTCCGGGACAGGGCTCTGGGGCCAACGTCCTGACTTTC. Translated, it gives CASSSQTPGQGSGANVLTF. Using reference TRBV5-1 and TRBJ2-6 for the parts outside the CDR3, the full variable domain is KAGVTQTPRYLIKTRGQQVTLSCSPISGHRSVSWYQQTPGQGLQFLFEYFSETQRNKGNFPGRFSGRQFSNSRSEMNVSTLELGDSALYLCASSSQTPGQGSGANVLTFGAGSRLTVL.

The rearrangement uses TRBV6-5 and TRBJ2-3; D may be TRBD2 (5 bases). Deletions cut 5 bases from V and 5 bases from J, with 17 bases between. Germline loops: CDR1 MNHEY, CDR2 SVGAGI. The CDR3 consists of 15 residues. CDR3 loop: CASSPLRASGDTQYF. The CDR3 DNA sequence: TGTGCCAGCAGTCCCCTGAGGGCCAGTGGAGATACGCAGTATTTT.

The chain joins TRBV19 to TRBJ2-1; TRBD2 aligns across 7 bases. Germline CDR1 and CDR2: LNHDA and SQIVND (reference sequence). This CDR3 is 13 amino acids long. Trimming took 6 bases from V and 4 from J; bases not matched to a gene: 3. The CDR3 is CASSGGIYNEQFF. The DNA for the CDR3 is TGTGCCAGTAGCGGGGGGATTTACAATGAGCAGTTCTTC.

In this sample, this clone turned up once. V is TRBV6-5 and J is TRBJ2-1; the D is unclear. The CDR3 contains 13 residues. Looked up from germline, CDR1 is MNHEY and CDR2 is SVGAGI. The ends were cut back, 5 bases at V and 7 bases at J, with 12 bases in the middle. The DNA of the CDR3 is TGTGCCAGCAGTAAAAATCTGTGGAATGAGCAGTTCTTC. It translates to CASSKNLWNEQFF.

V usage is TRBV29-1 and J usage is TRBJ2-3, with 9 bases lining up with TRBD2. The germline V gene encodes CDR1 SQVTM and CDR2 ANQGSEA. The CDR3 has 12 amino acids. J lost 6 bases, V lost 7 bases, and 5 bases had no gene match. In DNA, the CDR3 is TGCAGCGCCCTAGCGGGACCTGATACGCAGTATTTT. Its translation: CSALAGPDTQYF.